This paragraph reports one T cell receptor beta chain. What it binds is not known. The sample comes from a study of shared clonotypes between healthy human individuals. For the study at large: Used for every donor were three CD4 naive, three CD4 memory, two CD8 naive and one CD8 memory plate. Whole-study results and caveats: Richness estimates generally favored naive over memory subsets.

As defined, naive CD8 cells were CD45RO-negative and positively selected for CCR7, with terminally differentiated effector memory CD45RA+ cells excluded. The CDR3 sequence is 14 residues long. Some clones are missing from TCRdb's copy, which holds only in-frame ones; the method was immunoSEQ multiplex PCR. The data show roughly 2 million clones, about 95% seen once. This sequence joins TRBV12-2 and TRBJ2-6; the tabulated D call, TRBD1, remains unverified against the DNA. TRBV12-2 is a pseudogene. Sequences were obtained from naive CD8+ T cells sorted from blood. The source of this sequence is a man aged 18 to 29 in good health. The CDR3 nucleotides read TGTGCAAGTCGCTTCAGGGCCGGGGCCAACGTCCTGACTTTC. Translated: CASRFRAGANVLTF.